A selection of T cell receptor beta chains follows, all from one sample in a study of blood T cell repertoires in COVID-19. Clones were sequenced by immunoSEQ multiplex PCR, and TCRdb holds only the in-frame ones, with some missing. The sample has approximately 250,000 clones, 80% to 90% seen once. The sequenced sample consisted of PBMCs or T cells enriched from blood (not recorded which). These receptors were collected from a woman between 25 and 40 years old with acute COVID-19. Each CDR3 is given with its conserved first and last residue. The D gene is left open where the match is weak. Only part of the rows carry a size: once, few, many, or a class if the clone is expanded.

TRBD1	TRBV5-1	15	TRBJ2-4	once	CASSQGQGQKNIQYF	TGCGCCAGCAGCCAGGGACAGGGGCAAAAAAACATTCAGTACTTC
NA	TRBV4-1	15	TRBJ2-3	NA	CASSQVGGTTDTQYF	TGCGCCAGCAGCCAAGTTGGCGGGACCACAGATACGCAGTATTTT
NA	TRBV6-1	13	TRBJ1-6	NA	CASSDGQNSPLHF	TGTGCCAGCAGTGACGGACAGAATTCACCCCTCCACTTT
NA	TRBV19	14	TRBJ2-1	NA	CASNEAGGYNEQFF	TGTGCCAGTAACGAGGCAGGGGGGTACAATGAGCAGTTCTTC
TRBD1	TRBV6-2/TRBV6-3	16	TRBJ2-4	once	CASSHFRDRGSNIQYF	TGTGCCAGCAGTCACTTCCGGGACAGGGGATCAAACATTCAGTACTTC
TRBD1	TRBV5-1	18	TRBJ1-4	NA	CASSLVPGQGPTNEKLFF	TGCGCCAGCAGCTTGGTACCGGGACAGGGGCCAACTAATGAAAAACTGTTTTTT
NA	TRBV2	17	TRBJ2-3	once	CASSGSAAGSSTDTQYF	TGTGCCAGCAGTGGTTCGGCGGCGGGATCCAGCACAGATACGCAGTATTTT
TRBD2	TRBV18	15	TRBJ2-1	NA	CASSPGLAGIDEQFF	TGTGCCAGCTCACCCGGACTAGCGGGAATCGATGAGCAGTTCTTC
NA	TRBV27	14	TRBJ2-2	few	CASSLLSDTGELFF	TGTGCCAGCAGTTTATTATCCGACACCGGGGAGCTGTTTTTT
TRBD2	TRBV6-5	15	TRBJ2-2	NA	CASYYREGPTGELFF	TGTGCCAGCTATTACCGGGAGGGCCCCACCGGGGAGCTGTTTTTT
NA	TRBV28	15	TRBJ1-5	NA	CASSLGTMGNQPQHF	TGTGCCAGCAGTTTAGGGACAATGGGCAATCAGCCCCAGCATTTT
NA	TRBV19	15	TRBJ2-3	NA	CASSIQGSSTDTQYF	TGTGCCAGTAGTATTCAGGGCAGCAGCACAGATACGCAGTATTTT
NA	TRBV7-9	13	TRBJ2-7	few	CASSQTSSYEQYF	TGTGCCAGCAGCCAGACTAGCTCCTACGAGCAGTACTTC
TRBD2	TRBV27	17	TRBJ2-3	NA	CASSSPWTSGGTDTQYF	TGTGCCAGCAGTTCCCCGTGGACTAGCGGGGGCACAGATACGCAGTATTTT
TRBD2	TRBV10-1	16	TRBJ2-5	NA	CASSDIAGGGVETQYF	TGCGCCAGCAGTGATATAGCGGGAGGAGGGGTGGAGACCCAGTACTTC
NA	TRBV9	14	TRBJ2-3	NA	CASSPEDSTDTQYF	TGTGCCAGCAGCCCAGAAGACTCAACAGATACGCAGTATTTT
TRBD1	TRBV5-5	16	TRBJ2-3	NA	CASSIMGQIDTDTQYF	TGTGCCAGCAGCATAATGGGACAGATAGACACAGATACGCAGTATTTT
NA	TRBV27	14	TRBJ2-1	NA	CASSLRGGGREQFF	TGTGCCAGCAGTTTAAGGGGTGGAGGGAGGGAGCAGTTCTTC
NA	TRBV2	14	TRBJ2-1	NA	CATQLRSSYNEQFF	TGTGCCACCCAACTTAGGAGCTCCTACAATGAGCAGTTCTTC
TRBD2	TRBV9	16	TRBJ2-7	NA	CASSPGTSGLSYEQYF	TGTGCCAGCAGCCCAGGGACTAGCGGACTCTCCTACGAGCAGTACTTC